Listed below are T cell receptor beta chains from one sample, sequenced in a study of blood T cell repertoires in COVID-19. Assay used: immunoSEQ multiplex PCR; TCRdb lists only in-frame clones, some missing. The data hold about 200,000 clones, with over 80% observed a single time. Sequencing used peripheral blood. The receptors come from a man aged 60 to 69 with COVID-19, enrolled during active disease. CDR3s include the opening cysteine and the closing phenylalanine or tryptophan. A D gene is named only where the DNA matches it firmly. For some rows the clone size is stated as once, few or many, or as a class when expanded; others skip it.

d_gene,len,v_gene,j_gene,abundance,CDR3aa,CDR3nt
.,14,TRBV5-1,TRBJ2-7,.,CASSSSVNPSVQYF,TGCGCCAGCAGCAGTAGCGTAAACCCGTCGGTGCAGTACTTC
TRBD1,14,TRBV5-1,TRBJ1-1,once,CASSWTGMNTEAFF,TGCGCCAGCAGCTGGACAGGGATGAACACTGAAGCTTTCTTT
.,16,TRBV2,TRBJ1-3,.,CASSEGRGNSGNTIYF,TGTGCCAGCAGTGAGGGCAGGGGAAACTCTGGAAACACCATATATTTT
.,15,TRBV5-4,TRBJ1-6,few,CASSLESGVLSPLHF,TGTGCCAGCAGCTTGGAGTCGGGGGTCCTCTCACCCCTCCACTTT
TRBD2,17,TRBV28,TRBJ2-1,.,CASTTGLAGPSYNEQFF,TGTGCCAGCACCACGGGACTAGCGGGACCTTCCTACAATGAGCAGTTCTTC
TRBD1,17,TRBV10-2,TRBJ1-5,once,CASSESRTGYSNQPQHF,TGCGCCAGCAGTGAGTCTCGGACAGGGTATAGCAATCAGCCCCAGCATTTT
TRBD1,15,TRBV9,TRBJ1-2,once,CASSVVDRGNYGYTF,TGTGCCAGCAGCGTAGTCGACAGGGGCAACTATGGCTACACCTTC
.,17,TRBV11-2,TRBJ1-2,.,CASSLDSRAKPNYGYTF,TGTGCCAGCAGCTTAGATTCGAGGGCGAAACCTAACTATGGCTACACCTTC
TRBD1,14,TRBV7-9,TRBJ1-4,.,CASSAGTGREKLFF,TGTGCCAGCAGCGCCGGGACAGGGCGTGAAAAACTGTTTTTT
.,15,TRBV19,TRBJ2-1,.,CASSISGRPFNEQFF,TGTGCCAGTAGTATCTCCGGGAGACCCTTCAATGAGCAGTTCTTC
.,16,TRBV5-1,TRBJ1-1,few,CASSLSPSGVNTEAFF,TGCGCCAGCAGCTTGTCCCCTTCCGGGGTCAACACTGAAGCTTTCTTT
.,14,TRBV30,TRBJ1-6,.,CAWSVAGLNSPLHF,TGTGCCTGGAGTGTAGCAGGGCTCAATTCACCCCTCCACTTT
.,15,TRBV28,TRBJ1-1,few,CASSLSLAGGTEAFF,TGTGCCAGCAGTTTATCTTTGGCGGGGGGCACTGAAGCTTTCTTT
TRBD1,14,TRBV6-5,TRBJ1-2,once,CASRMDRGHLGYTF,TGTGCCAGCAGAATGGACAGGGGGCATCTTGGCTACACCTTC
TRBD1,16,TRBV5-1,TRBJ2-7,.,CASSPGTGGADYEQYF,TGCGCCAGCAGTCCCGGGACAGGGGGCGCAGACTACGAGCAGTACTTC
.,15,TRBV6-6,TRBJ2-1,.,CASSSPRGLYNEQFF,TGTGCCAGCAGTTCACCCCGGGGGTTATACAATGAGCAGTTCTTC
.,14,TRBV2,TRBJ2-3,.,CASSGPRETDTQYF,TGTGCCAGCAGTGGGCCTAGAGAAACAGATACGCAGTATTTT
.,15,TRBV28,TRBJ1-4,.,CASTPGGRTNEKLFF,TGTGCCAGCACCCCGGGTGGCAGAACTAATGAAAAACTGTTTTTT
TRBD1,16,TRBV3-1/TRBV3-2,TRBJ2-6,.,CASSPGTGAGANVLTF,TGTGCCAGCAGCCCCGGGACAGGGGCCGGGGCCAACGTCCTGACTTTC
.,14,TRBV4-3,TRBJ1-5,.,CASSQEAGNQPQHF,TGCGCCAGCAGCCAAGAGGCAGGTAATCAGCCCCAGCATTTT
TRBD1,15,TRBV6-5,TRBJ2-1,.,CASRLTGGSYNEQFF,TGTGCCAGCAGACTTACAGGGGGCTCCTACAATGAGCAGTTCTTC
TRBD1,15,TRBV5-1,TRBJ1-1,.,CASSADRGANTEAFF,TGCGCCAGCAGCGCGGACAGGGGGGCGAACACTGAAGCTTTCTTT
TRBD1,15,TRBV7-9,TRBJ2-3,.,CASSLGQVGTDTQYF,TGTGCCAGCAGTCTTGGACAGGTTGGCACAGATACGCAGTATTTT
TRBD2,16,TRBV11-3,TRBJ2-5,.,CASSPRSGRAEETQYF,TGTGCCAGCAGCCCCCGGAGCGGGAGGGCCGAAGAGACCCAGTACTTC
.,13,TRBV6-5,TRBJ1-2,.,CASSFDRIYGYTF,TGTGCCAGCAGCTTCGACAGGATCTATGGCTACACCTTC
.,15,TRBV7-9,TRBJ1-2,.,CASSSAASGNYGYTF,TGTGCCAGCAGCTCCGCGGCCTCTGGGAACTATGGCTACACCTTC
.,15,TRBV3-1/TRBV3-2,TRBJ2-2,.,CASSQAERNTGELFF,TGTGCCAGCAGCCAAGCTGAGAGGAACACCGGGGAGCTGTTTTTT
.,15,TRBV5-6,TRBJ2-2,few,CASSRSTVYTGELFF,TGTGCCAGCTCCCGTTCGACAGTCTACACCGGGGAGCTGTTTTTT
TRBD1,15,TRBV5-1,TRBJ2-1,.,CASSLVRQGNNEQFF,TGCGCCAGCAGCTTAGTGAGACAGGGGAACAATGAGCAGTTCTTC
.,14,TRBV29-1,TRBJ2-2,.,CSVSSLGNTGELFF,TGCAGCGTTAGCTCCCTCGGGAACACCGGGGAGCTGTTTTTT
.,15,TRBV7-2,TRBJ1-3,.,CASSLEAGAGNTIYF,TGTGCCAGCAGCTTAGAGGCAGGGGCCGGAAACACCATATATTTT
TRBD2,18,TRBV27,TRBJ2-3,.,CASSPRIAGGLLTDTQYF,TGTGCCAGCAGTCCTCGAATAGCGGGAGGGTTGTTGACAGATACGCAGTATTTT
TRBD1,15,TRBV5-1,TRBJ2-7,few,CASSLGDRGLREQYF,TGCGCCAGCAGCTTGGGCGACAGGGGGCTGCGCGAGCAGTACTTC
TRBD1,14,TRBV19,TRBJ1-2,.,CASRRDRDTYGYTF,TGTGCCAGTCGAAGGGACAGGGACACCTATGGCTACACCTTC
.,15,TRBV3-1/TRBV3-2,TRBJ1-2,.,CASSQVGLGHWGYTF,TGTGCCAGCAGCCAAGTAGGACTGGGACACTGGGGCTACACCTTC
TRBD1,14,TRBV7-9,TRBJ2-1,.,CASISQGTYNEQFF,TGTGCCAGCATCTCACAGGGGACCTACAATGAGCAGTTCTTC
TRBD1,13,TRBV15,TRBJ1-5,.,CATSMDRYQPQHF,TGTGCCACCAGCATGGACAGGTACCAGCCCCAGCATTTT
TRBD2,16,TRBV9,TRBJ2-3,once,CASSGLVAGGRDTQYF,TGTGCCAGCAGCGGACTCGTAGCGGGAGGGCGTGATACGCAGTATTTT
TRBD2,16,TRBV4-1,TRBJ2-2,.,CASSPPSAGDTGELFF,TGCGCCAGCAGCCCCCCCTCAGCGGGAGACACCGGGGAGCTGTTTTTT
.,14,TRBV18,TRBJ2-7,.,CASSPPGGSYEQYF,TGTGCCAGCTCCCCCCCGGGCGGGTCTTACGAGCAGTACTTC